This T cell receptor beta chain came from a study of shared clonotypes between healthy human individuals. Naive-designated CD8 cells lacked CD45RO, were positively enriched for CCR7, and omitted terminally differentiated effector memory CD45RA+ cells. V was pared by 2 bases and J by 5 bases, with 18 bases between. Germline assignment: CDR1 MNHEY and CDR2 SMNVEV (reference sequence). The CDR3 loop spans 16 amino acids. The table came from immunoSEQ multiplex PCR; TCRdb's copy has only in-frame clones and leaves some out. The top ten hold roughly 24% of the sample, which has about 700,000 clones, about 91% seen once.

Sequenced: naive CD8+ T cells sorted from blood. The J gene is TRBJ2-5, the V gene TRBV27; TRBD2 is a possible D gene (6 bases). This clonotype was obtained from a man aged 25 to 40 in good health. The CDR3 protein is CASSLNSGSTFETQYF. In DNA, the CDR3 is TGTGCCAGCAGTTTAAACTCCGGGAGTACGTTTGAGACCCAGTACTTC.